Below, 12 T cell receptor beta chains from the same sample are listed, as sequenced in a study of T cells in Graves' hyperthyroidism and ophthalmopathy (dated by TCRdb to about 2019). Library method: multiplex PCR. Sequencer: Illumina HiSeq 2000. TCR beta CDR3 regions were amplified from RNA transcripts. A first-round RT-PCR of the TCR CDR3 used the HTBI primer set with the Qiagen OneStep RT-PCR kit. Starting from the raw public reads, TCRdb applied fastp trimming at Q25, assembled clones with MiXCR and retained in-frame beta chains. Entries are consolidated by CDR3 protein sequence, retaining the most common genes and DNA. This sample holds a few hundred thousand distinct CDR3 sequences; approximately 20% were observed only once. Approximately 40% of the sample rests with the top ten. The source material was blood. These receptors were collected from a man in his forties or fifties with Graves' hyperthyroidism.

This clonotype appeared many times. The chain links TRBV3-1 to TRBJ1-4; weak D call: TRBD1 (5 bases). CDR3 length: 14 amino acids. The V gene's germline CDR1 is LGHDT and CDR2 YNNKEL (reference sequence). The V gene lost 4 bases and the J gene lost 8 bases, with 14 bases spanning the gap. The CDR3 region has the DNA TGTGCCAGCAGCCCCTGGGACCGGGCGGAAAAACTGTTTTTT. Its protein product is CASSPWDRAEKLFF.

This clonotype was counted ten times or more. This sequence joins TRBV2 and TRBJ2-5, with D uncertain. The CDR3 loop spans 13 amino acids. The germline CDR1 and CDR2 sequences are SNHLY and FYNNEI. The V end lost 6 bases, the J end lost 3 bases, and 11 bases lay between the germline ends. The DNA of the CDR3 is TGTGCCAGCAGGGTTCGGCAGGAAGAGACCCAGTACTTC. This translates into CASRVRQEETQYF.

This clonotype occurred a few times. The rearrangement joins TRBV9 to TRBJ2-2; D perhaps matches TRBD2 (6 bases). Germline V CDR1 and CDR2: SGDLS, YYNGEE. Trimming shortened V by 0 bases and J by 4 bases, and 10 bases separated the two germline ends. The CDR3 length is 15 residues. CDR3 protein: CASSVGERVTGELFF. As DNA, the CDR3 is TGTGCCAGCAGCGTAGGGGAGCGGGTCACCGGGGAGCTGTTTTTT.

There are many counts of this clonotype. This sequence joins TRBV3-1 and TRBJ2-5; 12 nucleotides agree with TRBD2. V was pared by 5 bases and J by 2 bases, with 3 bases of the junction left unmatched. Germline loops: CDR1 LGHDT, CDR2 YNNKEL (reference sequence). CDR3 length equals 15 residues. The CDR3 DNA sequence: TGTGCCAGCAGCTTTCTAGCGGGGGGGCAAGAGACCCAGTACTTC. This codes for CASSFLAGGQETQYF.

Only a few counts were recorded for this clonotype. This sequence joins TRBV12-3 or TRBV12-4 and TRBJ2-7; TRBD1 aligns across 7 bases. The ends lost 3 bases at V and 6 bases at J; junction bases unmatched: 5. The CDR3 totals 13 residues. The CDR3 loop reads CASSFDRVGEQYF. The CDR3 bases are TGTGCCAGCAGTTTCGACAGGGTAGGCGAGCAGTACTTC.

This clonotype was seen a handful of times. This may stem from a read error, because a much larger clone lies one nucleotide away. Lacking the conserved final phenylalanine or tryptophan, this CDR3 likely reflects a read error. V gene TRBV5-1 combines with J gene TRBJ1-6; D gene uncertain. The germline V gene has CDR1 SGHRS and CDR2 YFSETQ. CDR3 size: 14 residues. Trimming pared 4 bases from V and 11 bases from J, leaving 16 bases between. The CDR3 region is CASSADGLEAPLHL. The CDR3 DNA follows: TGCGCCAGCAGCGCGGACGGCCTGGAGGCACCCCTCCACCTT.

This clonotype was seen ten or more times. V and J are TRBV28 and TRBJ1-5, with D uncertain. CDR1 is MDHEN and CDR2 is SYDVKM in the germline V gene. The length of the CDR3 is 15 residues. Trimming removed 2 bases from V and 0 bases from J, with 8 bases in between. The CDR3 region is CASSLPELSNQPQHF. Written as DNA, the CDR3 is TGTGCCAGCAGTTTACCCGAGCTTAGCAATCAGCCCCAGCATTTT. The whole variable domain, remainder taken from reference TRBV28 and TRBJ1-5, is DVKVTQSSRYLVKRTGEKVFLECVQDMDHENMFWYRQDPGLGLRLIYFSYDVKMKEKGDIPEGYSVSREKKERFSLILESASTNQTSMYLCASSLPELSNQPQHFGDGTRLSIL.

This clonotype turned up a few times. A much larger clone is a single base away; this may be a read error. This chain connects TRBV7-2 to TRBJ2-5; tentatively, D is TRBD2 (6 bases). V was cut by 1 base and J by 5 bases, with 11 bases left in between. CDR3 size: 14 residues. Looked up from germline, CDR1 is SGHTA and CDR2 is FQGNSA. The CDR3 protein is CASSLDWGVETQYF. DNA of the CDR3: TGTGCCAGCAGCTTAGATTGGGGGGTTGAGACCCAGTACTTC.

The V call is TRBV29-1, the J call TRBJ2-2; 12 bases fit TRBD2. With 4 bases clipped from V and 8 bases from J, the junction kept 5 bases outside the gene matches. The germline V gene has CDR1 SQVTM and CDR2 ANQGSEA. The CDR3 runs 14 residues. The CDR3: CSVGTSGGYGELFF. The CDR3 nucleotides are TGCAGCGTTGGTACTAGCGGGGGGTATGGGGAGCTGTTTTTT.

In this sample, this clonotype turned up many times. This rearrangement joins TRBV28 to TRBJ1-6, with no clear D. V dropped 7 bases and J dropped 14 bases, with 18 bases sitting between them. Germline CDR1 MDHEN, CDR2 SYDVKM. The CDR3 is 13 residues long. Here the CDR3 reads CASTPRSVSSLHF. Here the CDR3 DNA reads TGTGCCAGCACCCCCCGTTCTGTCAGCTCCCTCCACTTT.

This clonotype was observed many times. The chain uses TRBV6-1 and TRBJ1-1; D is unclear. Between the trimmed V and J ends, which lost 7 bases and 4 bases, there was a span of 16 bases. Germline loops: CDR1 MNHNS, CDR2 SASEGT. This CDR3 comprises 14 residues. The CDR3 DNA sequence: TGTGCCAGCACCTACGGCCAGAGGTTCACTGAAGCTTTCTTT. It codes for CASTYGQRFTEAFF.

This clonotype has at least ten counts. This rearrangement joins TRBV5-6 to TRBJ1-1; 8 positions match TRBD1. This CDR3 comprises 16 residues. Germline V gene lookup returns CDR1 SGHDT and CDR2 YYEEEE. V lost 4 bases and J lost 1; bases outside the gene matches: 9. This CDR3 is CASSRTTGVGNTEAFF. The CDR3 nucleotides are TGTGCCAGCAGCAGAACGACAGGGGTAGGGAACACTGAAGCTTTCTTT.